This T cell receptor beta chain was identified in a study of blood T cell repertoires in COVID-19. Turning to the study itself: Specimens from acute and convalescent COVID-19 originated in the United States, Italy and Spain.

The CDR3 is 11 amino acids. V trimming: 10 bases; J trimming: 4 bases; junction bases outside the gene matches: 2. The germline V gene has CDR1 MNHEY and CDR2 SVGAGI. Clones were read by immunoSEQ multiplex PCR, and TCRdb kept only the in-frame ones, dropping some. The sample lists around 400,000 clones, around 83% occurring once. The chain recombines TRBV6-5 with TRBJ2-5; 8 nucleotides agree with TRBD1. Sequenced sample: PBMCs or T cells enriched from blood (not recorded which). The clonotype comes from a woman aged 45-65 years who had recovered from COVID-19. The CDR3 DNA is TGTGCCAACGGACAGGGAGAGACCCAGTACTTC. Amino acids: CANGQGETQYF.